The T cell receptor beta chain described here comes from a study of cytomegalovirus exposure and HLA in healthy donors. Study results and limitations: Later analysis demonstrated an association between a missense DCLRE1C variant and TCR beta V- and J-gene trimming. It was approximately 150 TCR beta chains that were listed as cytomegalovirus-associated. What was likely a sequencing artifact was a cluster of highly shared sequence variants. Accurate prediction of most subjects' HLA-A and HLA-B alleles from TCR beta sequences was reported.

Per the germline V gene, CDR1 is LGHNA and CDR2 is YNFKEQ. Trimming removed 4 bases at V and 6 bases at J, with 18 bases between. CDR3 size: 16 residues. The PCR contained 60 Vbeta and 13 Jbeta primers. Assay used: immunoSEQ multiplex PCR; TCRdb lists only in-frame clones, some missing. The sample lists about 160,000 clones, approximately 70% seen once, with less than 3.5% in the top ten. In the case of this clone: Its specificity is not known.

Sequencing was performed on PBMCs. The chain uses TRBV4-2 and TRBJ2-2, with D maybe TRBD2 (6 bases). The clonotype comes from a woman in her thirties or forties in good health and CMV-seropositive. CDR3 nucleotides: TGTGCCAGCAGCCCCTCCGAAGGACTAAGTTCCGGGGAGCTGTTTTTT. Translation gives CASSPSEGLSSGELFF.